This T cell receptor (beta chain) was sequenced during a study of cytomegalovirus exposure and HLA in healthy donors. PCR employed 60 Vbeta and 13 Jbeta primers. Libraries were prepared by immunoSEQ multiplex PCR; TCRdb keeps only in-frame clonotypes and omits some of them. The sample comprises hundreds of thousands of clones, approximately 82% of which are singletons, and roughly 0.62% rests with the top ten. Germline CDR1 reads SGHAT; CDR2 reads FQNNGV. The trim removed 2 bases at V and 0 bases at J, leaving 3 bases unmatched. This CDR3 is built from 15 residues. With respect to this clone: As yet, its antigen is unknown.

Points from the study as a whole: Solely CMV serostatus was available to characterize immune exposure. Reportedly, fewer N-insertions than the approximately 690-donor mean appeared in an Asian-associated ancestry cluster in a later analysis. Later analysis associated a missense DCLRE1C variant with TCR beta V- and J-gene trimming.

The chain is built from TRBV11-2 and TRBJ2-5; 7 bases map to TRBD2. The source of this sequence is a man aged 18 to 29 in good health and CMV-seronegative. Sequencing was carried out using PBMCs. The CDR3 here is CASSLSGGDQETQYF. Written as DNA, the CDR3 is TGTGCCAGCAGCTTATCTGGGGGGGACCAAGAGACCCAGTACTTC.